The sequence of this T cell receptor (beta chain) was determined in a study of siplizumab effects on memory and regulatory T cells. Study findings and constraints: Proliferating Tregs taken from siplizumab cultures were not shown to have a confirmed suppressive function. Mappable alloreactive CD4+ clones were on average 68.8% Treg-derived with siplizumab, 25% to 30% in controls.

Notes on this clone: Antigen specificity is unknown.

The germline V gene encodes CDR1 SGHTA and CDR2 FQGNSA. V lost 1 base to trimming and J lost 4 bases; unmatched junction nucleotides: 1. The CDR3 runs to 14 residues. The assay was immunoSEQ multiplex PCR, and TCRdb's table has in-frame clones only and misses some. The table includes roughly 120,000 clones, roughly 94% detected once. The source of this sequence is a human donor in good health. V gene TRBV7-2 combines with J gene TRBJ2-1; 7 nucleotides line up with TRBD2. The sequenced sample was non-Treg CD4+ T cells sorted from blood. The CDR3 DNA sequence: TGTGCCAGCAGCTTAGTGGGGGGGTACAATGAGCAGTTCTTC. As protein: CASSLVGGYNEQFF.